The 9 T cell receptor beta chains given below trace back to one sample, sequenced in a study of T cell repertoires in cytomegalovirus infection. TCRdb independently ran MiXCR on the reads; one entry per CDR3 protein. Of around 900,000 distinct CDR3 sequences listed, roughly 30% are singletons. These TCRs' antigens remain unknown. The sample in question was cultured CD8+ T cells from PBMCs, obtained from culture after CMV antigen stimulation. The origin of the receptors is a human donor in good health (CMV status not recorded). Some clones in this sample may be carry-over from other donors' samples.

This chain connects TRBV7-9 to TRBJ2-5; possibly TRBD2 for D (5 bases). Trimming cost V 5 bases and J 7 bases, with 23 bases left between them. The CDR3 sequence is 16 residues long. Germline loops: CDR1 SEHNR, CDR2 FQNEAQ (reference sequence). The CDR3 protein is CASSPGRSSFVWTQYF. The CDR3 DNA sequence: TGTGCCAGCAGCCCGGGAAGATCGAGTTTCGTCTGGACCCAGTACTTC.

In its sample, this clonotype was seen a few times. The chain joins TRBV7-9 to TRBJ1-4; D unresolved. Germline V gives CDR1 SEHNR, CDR2 FQNEAQ (reference sequence). Trimming left V 2 bases short and J 8 bases short, with 9 bases between. The CDR3 loop spans 13 amino acids. The DNA for the CDR3 is TGTGCCAGCAGCTTACCTGGGCCAGAAAAACTGTTTTTT. This translates into CASSLPGPEKLFF. Full variable domain (missing parts from reference TRBV7-9 and TRBJ1-4): DTGVSQNPRHKITKRGQNVTFRCDPISEHNRLYWYRQTLGQGPEFLTYFQNEAQLEKSRLLSDRFSAERPKGSFSTLEIQRTEQGDSAMYLCASSLPGPEKLFFGSGTQLSVL.

This CDR3 reads CASSQIAVGRETQYF. CDR3 nucleotide sequence: TGCGCCAGCAGCCAAATAGCGGTGGGGAGGGAGACCCAGTACTTC. V and J are TRBV4-1 and TRBJ2-5; D may be TRBD2 (6 bases). The V gene lost 2 bases and the J gene lost 5 bases, with 15 bases spanning the gap. The germline gives CDR1 MGHRA, CDR2 YSYEKL. The CDR3 extends over 15 amino acids.

The V call is TRBV25-1, the J call TRBJ2-7; possible D gene TRBD1, 6 bases. Trimming shortened V by 5 bases and J by 6 bases, and 8 bases separated the two germline ends. The CDR3 is 11 residues long. Germline V gene data show CDR1 as MGHDK and CDR2 as SYGVNS. CDR3 amino acids: CASSSGAEQYF. In DNA, the CDR3 is TGTGCCAGCAGTTCAGGGGCCGAGCAGTACTTC.

This chain joins TRBV29-1 and TRBJ2-7; D unresolved. Trimming took off 6 bases at V and 0 bases at J, with 12 bases between the two ends. This CDR3 is built from 13 residues. CDR1 and CDR2 from the germline V gene are SQVTM and ANQGSEA. The CDR3 region is CSVFTINSYEQYV. CDR3 nucleotides: TGCAGCGTGTTCACAATCAACTCCTACGAGCAGTACGTC.

V is TRBV7-9 and J is TRBJ1-3, with a tentative D call TRBD1 (6 bases). The V and J ends lost 4 bases and 2 bases respectively, with 15 bases between them. CDR1 and CDR2 (germline): SEHNR, FQNEAQ (reference sequence). The CDR3 is 16 residues long. The CDR3 loop reads CASSSPLRGAGNTIYF. The CDR3 bases are TGTGCCAGCAGCTCCCCGCTCAGGGGAGCTGGAAACACCATATATTTT. Full variable domain (outside the CDR3, taken from reference TRBV7-9 and TRBJ1-3): DTGVSQNPRHKITKRGQNVTFRCDPISEHNRLYWYRQTLGQGPEFLTYFQNEAQLEKSRLLSDRFSAERPKGSFSTLEIQRTEQGDSAMYLCASSSPLRGAGNTIYFGEGSWLTVV.

This clonotype has more than one count but fewer than ten. This sequence joins TRBV11-3 and TRBJ2-3; 7 bases line up with TRBD2. The CDR3 consists of 16 residues. With 5 bases clipped from V and 4 bases from J, the junction kept 12 bases outside the gene matches. Germline V gene sequence: CDR1 SGHNT, CDR2 YENEEA. The CDR3, as DNA: TGTGCCAGCAGCCCGGAGCGGGGCATCCCAGCAGATACGCAGTATTTT. This codes for CASSPERGIPADTQYF.

Only a few counts were recorded for this clonotype. The gene calls are TRBV12-3 or TRBV12-4 and TRBJ2-3; no definite D call. This CDR3 has 12 amino acids. The ends were cut back, 6 bases at V and 5 bases at J, with 9 bases in the middle. The CDR3 DNA reads TGTGCCAGCAGCATACATAGAGATACGCAGTATTTT. It codes for CASSIHRDTQYF.

The chain combines TRBV27 with TRBJ2-7, with 12 nucleotides matching TRBD2. CDR1 is MNHEY, CDR2 SMNVEV, per germline (reference sequence). Trimming took 4 bases from V and 0 from J; bases not matched to a gene: 7. The CDR3 loop spans 17 amino acids. The CDR3 sequence: CASSSGLAGTSSYEQYF. The CDR3 DNA follows: TGTGCCAGCAGTTCAGGACTAGCGGGGACAAGCTCCTACGAGCAGTACTTC.